Listed here are 2 T cell receptor beta chains from one sample, sequenced in a study of cytomegalovirus exposure and HLA in healthy donors. 60 Vbeta and 13 Jbeta primers were used in PCR. Repertoires were generated with immunoSEQ multiplex PCR, while TCRdb's copy carries only in-frame clones and drops some. This sample yields about 130,000 clones, of which over 70% are seen a single time; 4% belongs to the top ten. The sample comprised PBMCs. Receptors originate from a man aged 18 to 29 in good health and CMV-seropositive.

Only one count was recorded for this clone. This chain uses TRBV4-3 with TRBJ2-5; D gene ambiguous. Looked up from germline, CDR1 is LGHNA and CDR2 is YSLEER. This CDR3 spans 18 amino acids. Between the trimmed V and J ends, which lost 0 bases and 2 bases, there was a span of 19 bases. CDR3 in DNA: TGCGCCAGCAGCCAAGACATCACTTCCTATGGGCTACAAGAGACCCAGTACTTC. This translates into CASSQDITSYGLQETQYF.

The chain recombines TRBV11-2 with TRBJ1-5; 8 bases are shared with TRBD1. The CDR3 contains 15 residues. V shed 3 bases, J shed 2 bases, and the junction held 3 bases outside the gene matches. Germline V lookup: CDR1 SGHAT, CDR2 FQNNGV. The CDR3: CASSLATGGNQPQHF. The CDR3 bases are TGTGCCAGCAGCTTGGCGACAGGGGGCAATCAGCCCCAGCATTTT.